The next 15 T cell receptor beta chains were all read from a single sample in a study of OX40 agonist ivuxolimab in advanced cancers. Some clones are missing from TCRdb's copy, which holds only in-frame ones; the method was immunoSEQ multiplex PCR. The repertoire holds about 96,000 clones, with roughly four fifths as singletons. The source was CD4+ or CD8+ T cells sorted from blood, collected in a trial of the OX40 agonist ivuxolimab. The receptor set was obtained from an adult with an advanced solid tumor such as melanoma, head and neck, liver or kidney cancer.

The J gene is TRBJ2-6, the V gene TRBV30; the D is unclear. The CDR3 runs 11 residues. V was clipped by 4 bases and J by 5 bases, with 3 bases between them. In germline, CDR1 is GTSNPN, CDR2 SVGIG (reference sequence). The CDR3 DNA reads TGTGCCTGGAAATGGGCCAACGTCCTGACTTTC. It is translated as CAWKWANVLTF.

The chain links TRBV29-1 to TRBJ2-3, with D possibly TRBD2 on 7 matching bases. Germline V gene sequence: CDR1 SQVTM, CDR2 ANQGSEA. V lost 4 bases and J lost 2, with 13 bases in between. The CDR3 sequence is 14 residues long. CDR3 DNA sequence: TGCAGCGTTGTACAGGGAGGGACCACAGATACGCAGTATTTT. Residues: CSVVQGGTTDTQYF.

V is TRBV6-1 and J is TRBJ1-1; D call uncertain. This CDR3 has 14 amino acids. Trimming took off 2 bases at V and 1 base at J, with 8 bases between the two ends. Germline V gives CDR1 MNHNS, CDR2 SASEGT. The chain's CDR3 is CASSESGWNTEAFF. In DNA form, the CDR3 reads TGTGCCAGCAGTGAAAGCGGGTGGAACACTGAAGCTTTCTTT.

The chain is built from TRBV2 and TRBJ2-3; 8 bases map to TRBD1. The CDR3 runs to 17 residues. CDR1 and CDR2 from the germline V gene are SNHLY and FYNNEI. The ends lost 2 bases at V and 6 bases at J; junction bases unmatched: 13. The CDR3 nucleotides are TGTGCCAGCAGTGAAACGGTCGGGACAGGACGGGCGGATACGCAGTATTTT. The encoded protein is CASSETVGTGRADTQYF.

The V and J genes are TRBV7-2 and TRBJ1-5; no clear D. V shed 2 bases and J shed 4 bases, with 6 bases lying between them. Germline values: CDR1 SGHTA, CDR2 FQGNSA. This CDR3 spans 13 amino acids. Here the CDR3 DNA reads TGTGCCAGCAGCTTAATCGATAATCAGCCCCAGCATTTT. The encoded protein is CASSLIDNQPQHF. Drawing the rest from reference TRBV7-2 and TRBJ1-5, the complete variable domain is GAGVSQSPSNKVTEKGKDVELRCDPISGHTALYWYRQSLGQGLEFLIYFQGNSAPDKSGLPSDRFSAERTGGSVSTLTIQRTQQEDSAVYLCASSLIDNQPQHFGDGTRLSIL.

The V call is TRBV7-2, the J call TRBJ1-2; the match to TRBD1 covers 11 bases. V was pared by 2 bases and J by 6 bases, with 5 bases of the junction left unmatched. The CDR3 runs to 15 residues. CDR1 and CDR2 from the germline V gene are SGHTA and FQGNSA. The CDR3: CASSLPGDRGDGYTF. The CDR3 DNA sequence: TGTGCCAGCAGCTTACCGGGGGACAGGGGGGATGGCTACACCTTC. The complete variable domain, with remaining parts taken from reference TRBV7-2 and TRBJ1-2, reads GAGVSQSPSNKVTEKGKDVELRCDPISGHTALYWYRQSLGQGLEFLIYFQGNSAPDKSGLPSDRFSAERTGGSVSTLTIQRTQQEDSAVYLCASSLPGDRGDGYTFGSGTRLTVV.

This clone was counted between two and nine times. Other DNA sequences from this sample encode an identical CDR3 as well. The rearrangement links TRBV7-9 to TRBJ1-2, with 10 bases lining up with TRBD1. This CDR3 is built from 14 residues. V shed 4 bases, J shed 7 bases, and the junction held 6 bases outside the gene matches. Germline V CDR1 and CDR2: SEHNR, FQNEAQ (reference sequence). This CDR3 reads CASSSRQGAGGYTF. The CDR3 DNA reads TGTGCCAGCAGCTCGAGACAGGGGGCAGGTGGCTACACCTTC.

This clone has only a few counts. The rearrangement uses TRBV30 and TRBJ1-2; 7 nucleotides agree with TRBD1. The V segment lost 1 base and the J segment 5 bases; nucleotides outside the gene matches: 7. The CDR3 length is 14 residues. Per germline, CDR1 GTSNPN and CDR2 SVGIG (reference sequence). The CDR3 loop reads CAWSGRQGNYGYTF. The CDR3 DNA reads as TGTGCCTGGAGTGGTCGACAGGGCAATTATGGCTACACCTTC. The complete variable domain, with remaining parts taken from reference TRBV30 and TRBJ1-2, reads SQTIHQWPATLVQPVGSPLSLECTVEGTSNPNLYWYRQAAGRGLQLLFYSVGIGQISSEVPQNLSASRPQDRQFILSSKKLLLSDSGFYLCAWSGRQGNYGYTFGSGTRLTVV.

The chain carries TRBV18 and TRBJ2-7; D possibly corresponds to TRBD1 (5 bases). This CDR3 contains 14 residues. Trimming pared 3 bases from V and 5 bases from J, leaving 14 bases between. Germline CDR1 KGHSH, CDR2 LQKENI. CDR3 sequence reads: CASSPSGFRHEQYF. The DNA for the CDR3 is TGTGCCAGCTCACCCTCAGGGTTTAGGCACGAGCAGTACTTC.

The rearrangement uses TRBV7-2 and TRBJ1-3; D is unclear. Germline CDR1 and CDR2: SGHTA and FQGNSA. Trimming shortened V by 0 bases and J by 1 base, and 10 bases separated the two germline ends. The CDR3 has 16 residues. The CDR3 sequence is CASSLARAQSGNTIYF. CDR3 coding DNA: TGTGCCAGCAGCTTAGCGAGGGCTCAGTCTGGAAACACCATATATTTT.

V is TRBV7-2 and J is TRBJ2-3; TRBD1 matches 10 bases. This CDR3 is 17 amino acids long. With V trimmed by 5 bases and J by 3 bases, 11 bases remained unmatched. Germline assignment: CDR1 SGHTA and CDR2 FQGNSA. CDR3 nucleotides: TGTGCCAGCAGCCCCATCCTAGGGACAGGGGAAACAGATACGCAGTATTTT. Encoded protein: CASSPILGTGETDTQYF.

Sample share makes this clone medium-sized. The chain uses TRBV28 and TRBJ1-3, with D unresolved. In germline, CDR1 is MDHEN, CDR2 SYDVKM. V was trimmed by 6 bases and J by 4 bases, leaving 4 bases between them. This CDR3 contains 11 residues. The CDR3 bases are TGTGCCAGCAGACAGGGAAACACCATATATTTT. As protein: CASRQGNTIYF.

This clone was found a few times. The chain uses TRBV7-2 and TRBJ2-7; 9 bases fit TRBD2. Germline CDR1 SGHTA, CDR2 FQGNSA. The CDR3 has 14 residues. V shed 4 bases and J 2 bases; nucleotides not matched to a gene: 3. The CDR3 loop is CASSSVAGAYEQYF. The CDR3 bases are TGTGCCAGCAGCTCTGTAGCGGGGGCCTACGAGCAGTACTTC.

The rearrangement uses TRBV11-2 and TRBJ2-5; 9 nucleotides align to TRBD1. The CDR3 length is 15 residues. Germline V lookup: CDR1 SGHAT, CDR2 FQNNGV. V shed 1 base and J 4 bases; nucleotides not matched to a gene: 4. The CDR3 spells CASSLALTGGETQYF. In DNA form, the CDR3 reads TGTGCCAGCAGCTTAGCCCTGACAGGGGGAGAGACCCAGTACTTC.

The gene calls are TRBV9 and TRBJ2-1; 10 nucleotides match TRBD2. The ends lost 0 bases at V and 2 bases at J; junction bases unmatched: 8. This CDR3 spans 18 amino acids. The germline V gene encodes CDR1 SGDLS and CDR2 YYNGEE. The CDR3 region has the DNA TGTGCCAGCAGCGTAGGATCTAGCGGGAGTTTCGCCTACAATGAGCAGTTCTTC. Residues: CASSVGSSGSFAYNEQFF.